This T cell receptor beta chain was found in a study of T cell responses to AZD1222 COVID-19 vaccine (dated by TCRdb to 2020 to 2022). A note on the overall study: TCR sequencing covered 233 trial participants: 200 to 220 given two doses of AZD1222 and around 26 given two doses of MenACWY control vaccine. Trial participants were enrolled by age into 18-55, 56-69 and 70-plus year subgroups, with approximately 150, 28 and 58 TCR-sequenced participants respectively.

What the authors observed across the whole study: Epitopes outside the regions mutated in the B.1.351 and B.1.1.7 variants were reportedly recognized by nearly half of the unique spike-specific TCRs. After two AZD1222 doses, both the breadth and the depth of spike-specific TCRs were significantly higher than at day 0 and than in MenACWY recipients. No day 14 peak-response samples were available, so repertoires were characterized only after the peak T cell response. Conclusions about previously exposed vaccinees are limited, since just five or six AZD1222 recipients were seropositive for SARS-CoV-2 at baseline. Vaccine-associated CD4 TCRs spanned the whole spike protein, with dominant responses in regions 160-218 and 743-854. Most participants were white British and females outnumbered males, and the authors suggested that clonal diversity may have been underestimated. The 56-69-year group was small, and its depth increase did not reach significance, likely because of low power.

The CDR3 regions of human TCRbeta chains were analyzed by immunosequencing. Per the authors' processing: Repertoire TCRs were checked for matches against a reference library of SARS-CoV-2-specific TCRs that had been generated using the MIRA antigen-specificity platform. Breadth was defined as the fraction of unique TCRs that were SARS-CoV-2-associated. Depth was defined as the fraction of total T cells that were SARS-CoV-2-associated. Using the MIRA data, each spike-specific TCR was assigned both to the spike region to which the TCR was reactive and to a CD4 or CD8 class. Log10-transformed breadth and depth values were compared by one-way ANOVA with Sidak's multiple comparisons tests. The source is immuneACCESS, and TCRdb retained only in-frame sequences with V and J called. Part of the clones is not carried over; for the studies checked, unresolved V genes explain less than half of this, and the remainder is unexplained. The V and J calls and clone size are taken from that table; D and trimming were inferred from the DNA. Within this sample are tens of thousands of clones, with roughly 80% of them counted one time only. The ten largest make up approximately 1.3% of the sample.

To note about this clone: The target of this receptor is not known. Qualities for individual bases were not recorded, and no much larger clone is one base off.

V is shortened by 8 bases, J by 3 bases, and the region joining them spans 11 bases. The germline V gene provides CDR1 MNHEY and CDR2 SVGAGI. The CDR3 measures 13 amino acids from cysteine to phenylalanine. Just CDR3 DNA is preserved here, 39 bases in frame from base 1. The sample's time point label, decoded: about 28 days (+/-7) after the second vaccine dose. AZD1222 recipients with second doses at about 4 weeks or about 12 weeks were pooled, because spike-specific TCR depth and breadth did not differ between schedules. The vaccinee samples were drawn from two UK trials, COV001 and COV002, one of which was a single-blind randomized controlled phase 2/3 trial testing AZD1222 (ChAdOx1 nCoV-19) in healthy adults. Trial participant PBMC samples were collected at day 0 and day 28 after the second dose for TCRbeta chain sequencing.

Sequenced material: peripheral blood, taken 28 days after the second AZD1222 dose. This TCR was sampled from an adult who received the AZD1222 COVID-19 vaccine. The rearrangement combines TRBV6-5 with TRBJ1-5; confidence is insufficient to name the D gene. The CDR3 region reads CASRARVNQPQHF. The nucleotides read TGTGCCAGCCGGGCGCGGGTCAATCAGCCCCAGCATTTT.